This TCR beta chain was found in a study of CD8+CD57+ T cells in acquired aplastic anemia. Across the whole study: Sorted CD4+ and CD8+ cells gave an average of about 3.4 ug of DNA.

The template used for profiling TCR beta VDJ and CDR3 was genomic DNA. TCRdb ran MiXCR on the reads and lists one entry per CDR3 protein. Of 250,000 to 300,000 distinct CDR3 sequences detected, roughly half appear once; the ten largest clones hold 8%. Comments on this clonotype: Its target is not known. Its ends do not fully match the called genes, so a read error is possible.

Study results and caveats: Patients and controls were found to share about 31 CD8+ CDR3 sequences. Patients did not significantly differ from controls in CD8+ Simpson's diversity.

The clonotype comes from a human donor with severe aplastic anemia or a healthy control (not recorded which). Sequencing input: sorted CD4+, CD8+, or CD8+CD57+ T cells (not recorded which) from PBMCs.

The CDR3 nucleotides read TGTGCCAGCAGCGACGGGACAAGGAACAATCAGTACTTC. It specifies CASSDGTRNNQYF. The V call is TRBV11-2, the J call TRBJ2-4; the D gene is possibly TRBD1 (6 bases). Germline CDR1 reads SGHAT; CDR2 reads FQNNGV. The CDR3 spans 13 residues.